Listed below are T cell receptor beta chains from one sample, sequenced in a study of T cell changes during pregnancy in multiple sclerosis. Clones were sequenced by immunoSEQ multiplex PCR, and TCRdb holds only the in-frame ones, with some missing. The sample records under 45,000 clones, roughly 88% being singletons. The material was CD8+ T cells from peripheral blood mononuclear cells, obtained in the first trimester of pregnancy. Every receptor here comes from a female donor with multiple sclerosis, enrolled in a pregnancy study. The CDR3 runs from the conserved cysteine through the conserved F or W. D genes are given only for firm matches.

d_call	v_call	cdr3_aa
.	TRBV10-3	CAILQGEENTIYF
.	TRBV9	CASSATTTVSSGANVLTF
.	TRBV5-5	CASTQGNLNTEAFF
TRBD2	TRBV23-1	CASRIGGTVFYEQYF
.	TRBV9	CASSSRLVEGQYF
TRBD1	TRBV6-5	CASSSAGGYTEAFF
.	TRBV6-6	CASLQGISNQPQHF
.	TRBV4-3	CASSQPPDGGTEAFF
.	TRBV18	CASSPGQGGQPQHF
.	TRBV19	CASSIGGEGNTEAFF
TRBD1	TRBV11-2	CASSKTGNSYEQYF
TRBD1	TRBV19	CASHRGGFADTQYF
TRBD1	TRBV7-9	CASSPRDRRGEAFF
TRBD1	TRBV27	CASSLSGDSLNTEAFF
TRBD1	TRBV4-3	CASSQTTGGWTGELFF
.	TRBV29-1	CSAWTVTEAFF
.	TRBV11-3	CASSPWPLYGYTF